This T cell receptor beta chain was recovered during a study of PD-L1 blockade in urothelial cancer. Looking at the study overall: About 85% of the roughly 29 patients comprised males who had bladder-origin urothelial cancer. Timepoints chosen for blood analysis were 3 weeks (second dose) and 6 weeks after treatment start. Blood gave a median about 150,000 T cells.

Patients in the study were battling locally advanced or metastatic urothelial carcinoma. Sequenced by immunoSEQ multiplex PCR; TCRdb stores in-frame clones only, minus some. The table records 30,000 to 50,000 clones, 80% to 90% of them present only once. This TCR was sampled from a man in his 60s with urothelial cancer. This material consisted of PBMCs, taken around atezolizumab (anti-PD-L1) treatment.

CDR3 amino acids: CASSAGTGGYTF. The CDR3 nucleotides are TGTGCCAGCAGTGCCGGGACAGGGGGCTACACCTTC. V usage is TRBV28 and J usage is TRBJ1-2, with TRBD1 identical over 9 bases. Losses at the gene ends were 5 bases for V and 8 bases for J; bases not matched to a gene: 3. The germline V gene encodes CDR1 MDHEN and CDR2 SYDVKM. This CDR3 has 12 residues.